This entry lists 17 T cell receptor beta chains sequenced from one sample in a study of beta chain features in type 1 diabetes (dated by TCRdb to 2017 to 2018). What the authors observed across the whole study: In all four CD4+ subsets, TCRB CDR3 length was moderately but significantly shorter in type 1 diabetes patients.

Library prep was done by the immunoSEQ multiplex PCR assay. All of the isolated RNA was reverse transcribed with the High Capacity cDNA Reverse Transcription Kit, so expressed TCRB transcripts were sequenced. The clones in this table, taken by TCRdb from immuneACCESS, are in-frame only. Not every clone is retained; where verified, under half of the shortfall comes from an unresolved V gene, and the cause of the rest is unknown. Here the sample has 680,000 or so clones; 13% occur a single time. The ten largest clones add up to less than 0.025% of the sample. These receptors' targets are unknown. Sequencing input: naive CD4+ T cells from blood. Taken with the paper, the label for cell subset or site translates to: true naive CD4+ T cells. The receptors were sampled from a man in his late teens or twenties with type 1 diabetes.

The chain carries TRBV27 and TRBJ2-3; D gene uncertain. Germline CDR1 reads MNHEY; CDR2 reads SMNVEV (reference sequence). Deletions cut 4 bases from V and 4 bases from J, with 6 bases between. The CDR3 consists of 12 residues. Here the CDR3 DNA reads TGTGCCAGCAGTTCATCCGCAGATACGCAGTATTTT. Protein sequence: CASSSSADTQYF.

This chain links TRBV25-1 with TRBJ1-1; D might be TRBD1 (6 bases). Trimming pared 3 bases from V and 1 base from J, leaving 12 bases between. The CDR3 covers 15 residues. Germline-derived CDR1 and CDR2 are MGHDK and SYGVNS. The CDR3 nucleotides read TGTGCCAGCAGTGACTTAACACAGGGGAACACTGAAGCTTTCTTT. Translating gives CASSDLTQGNTEAFF. The full variable domain, completed using reference TRBV25-1 and TRBJ1-1, is EADIYQTPRYLVIGTGKKITLECSQTMGHDKMYWYQQDPGMELHLIHYSYGVNSTEKGDLSSESTVSRIRTEHFPLTLESARPSHTSQYLCASSDLTQGNTEAFFGQGTRLTVV.

This rearrangement joins TRBV28 to TRBJ1-6; D uncertain. The CDR3 sequence is 13 residues long. Germline values: CDR1 MDHEN, CDR2 SYDVKM. Trimming shortened V by 3 bases and J by 9 bases, and 9 bases separated the two germline ends. This CDR3 is CASSLGKSSPLHF. CDR3 nucleotides: TGTGCCAGCAGTTTGGGGAAGAGTTCACCCCTCCACTTT.

There are a few counts of this clone. The chain has TRBV15 and TRBJ2-6, with D unclear. Germline V gene sequence: CDR1 LNHNV, CDR2 YYDKDF (reference sequence). V was trimmed by 0 bases and J by 6 bases, leaving 9 bases between them. The CDR3 has 15 residues. The CDR3: CATSRDRGQANVLTF. CDR3 DNA: TGTGCCACCAGCAGAGATCGTGGGCAGGCCAACGTCCTGACTTTC.

V is TRBV5-1 and J is TRBJ1-2; D is perhaps TRBD1 (5 bases). CDR1 is SGHRS and CDR2 is YFSETQ in the germline V gene. V lost 4 bases, J lost 4 bases, and 11 bases lay in between. The CDR3 is made up of 13 amino acids. CDR3 in amino acids: CASSGAPSYGYTF. The CDR3 bases are TGCGCCAGCAGCGGGGCGCCTAGCTATGGCTACACCTTC. Supplemented by reference TRBV5-1 and TRBJ1-2, the full variable domain reads KAGVTQTPRYLIKTRGQQVTLSCSPISGHRSVSWYQQTPGQGLQFLFEYFSETQRNKGNFPGRFSGRQFSNSRSEMNVSTLELGDSALYLCASSGAPSYGYTFGSGTRLTVV.

This clone was observed a handful of times. The chain couples TRBV4-2 to TRBJ1-3, with D hard to call. Germline CDR1 LGHNA, CDR2 YNFKEQ. The V end was cut by 0 bases, the J end by 2 bases, with 14 bases between. The CDR3 contains 17 residues. CDR3 sequence reads: CASSQEPGDSAGNTIYF. In DNA form, the CDR3 reads TGTGCCAGCAGCCAAGAGCCCGGGGATTCGGCTGGAAACACCATATATTTT.

This clone was observed a handful of times. The CDR3 sequence is CASSQVRNEQYF. CDR3 sequence (DNA): TGTGCCAGCAGCCAAGTACGGAACGAGCAGTACTTC. The gene calls are TRBV4-2 and TRBJ2-7; D not certain. This CDR3 is built from 12 residues. CDR1 and CDR2 (germline): LGHNA, YNFKEQ. V was shortened by 1 base and J by 5 bases, with 6 bases between the two germline ends.

This clone was picked up a small number of times. The V call is TRBV5-6, the J call TRBJ1-2; D perhaps matches TRBD1 (5 bases). Germline V lookup: CDR1 SGHDT, CDR2 YYEEEE. The CDR3 covers 13 residues. V lost 5 bases and J 7 bases, leaving 15 bases between the germline ends. CDR3 sequence: CASREIQGSGYTF. As DNA, the CDR3 is TGTGCCAGCAGGGAGATCCAGGGCAGTGGCTACACCTTC.

The chain recombines TRBV19 with TRBJ2-3; 7 bases map to TRBD1. The CDR3 is 15 residues long. Germline CDR1 is LNHDA and CDR2 is SQIVND (reference sequence). V was pared by 5 bases and J by 4 bases, with 9 bases of the junction left unmatched. CDR3 DNA sequence: TGTGCCAGTAGTGACCGGGACAGTGGTGCAGATACGCAGTATTTT. This sequence encodes CASSDRDSGADTQYF. Full variable domain (remainder filled in from reference TRBV19 and TRBJ2-3): DGGITQSPKYLFRKEGQNVTLSCEQNLNHDAMYWYRQDPGQGLRLIYYSQIVNDFQKGDIAEGYSVSREKKESFPLTVTSAQKNPTAFYLCASSDRDSGADTQYFGPGTRLTVL.

V is TRBV7-9 and J is TRBJ1-6, with TRBD1 identical over 9 bases. Germline CDR1 reads SEHNR; CDR2 reads FQNEAQ (reference sequence). V shed 1 base and J 6 bases; nucleotides not matched to a gene: 7. The CDR3 spans 17 residues. The CDR3 here is CASSLGLVGQGNSPLHF. CDR3 DNA sequence: TGTGCCAGCAGCTTAGGATTGGTGGGACAGGGTAATTCACCCCTCCACTTT. Looking up the rest from reference TRBV7-9 and TRBJ1-6 gives the full variable domain: DTGVSQNPRHKITKRGQNVTFRCDPISEHNRLYWYRQTLGQGPEFLTYFQNEAQLEKSRLLSDRFSAERPKGSFSTLEIQRTEQGDSAMYLCASSLGLVGQGNSPLHFGNGTRLTVT.

V usage is TRBV7-9 and J usage is TRBJ1-2; D is perhaps TRBD1 (5 bases). The CDR3 runs to 11 residues. Germline V CDR1 and CDR2: SEHNR, FQNEAQ (reference sequence). Trimming took off 11 bases at V and 8 bases at J, with 15 bases between the two ends. CDR3 protein: CAGEGRSGYTF. DNA of the CDR3: TGTGCCGGTGAGGGGAGAAGCGGCTACACCTTC. The entire variable domain, with the rest obtained from reference TRBV7-9 and TRBJ1-2, is as follows: DTGVSQNPRHKITKRGQNVTFRCDPISEHNRLYWYRQTLGQGPEFLTYFQNEAQLEKSRLLSDRFSAERPKGSFSTLEIQRTEQGDSAMYLCAGEGRSGYTFGSGTRLTVV.

This clone came up once. The genes are TRBV5-6 and TRBJ2-7; a possible D gene is TRBD1 (5 bases). The CDR3 consists of 16 residues. V was cut by 1 base and J by 0 bases, with 14 bases left in between. Germline CDR1 is SGHDT and CDR2 is YYEEEE. CDR3 protein: CASSLPYQGSSYEQYF. The CDR3 DNA sequence: TGTGCCAGCAGCTTGCCCTATCAGGGTTCCTCCTACGAGCAGTACTTC.

This clone was seen more than once but under ten times. The chain recombines TRBV30 with TRBJ1-5, with D tentatively TRBD1 (5 bases). Per germline, CDR1 GTSNPN and CDR2 SVGIG (reference sequence). CDR3 length: 12 amino acids. The V end was cut by 3 bases, the J end by 7 bases, with 10 bases between. The CDR3 nucleotides are TGTGCCTGGAGCAGGGTTGGGCAGCCCCAGCATTTT. Its translation is CAWSRVGQPQHF.

This clone appeared a few times. V gene TRBV5-1 combines with J gene TRBJ2-1; D is perhaps TRBD2 (6 bases). The ends were cut back, 3 bases at V and 10 bases at J, with 17 bases in the middle. The germline V gene has CDR1 SGHRS and CDR2 YFSETQ. This CDR3 is 14 amino acids long. The CDR3 sequence is CASSWDSRTGEQFF. CDR3 nucleotides: TGCGCCAGCAGCTGGGACTCACGAACGGGGGAGCAGTTCTTC.

The chain links TRBV2 to TRBJ2-5; D is possibly TRBD2 (7 bases). Germline assignment: CDR1 SNHLY and CDR2 FYNNEI. The CDR3 has 13 residues. V lost 6 bases and J lost 1, with 9 bases in between. This CDR3 reads CASRRGPQETQYF. The DNA for the CDR3 is TGTGCCAGCAGGCGGGGGCCCCAAGAGACCCAGTACTTC.

The J gene is TRBJ1-1, the V gene TRBV5-1, with D hard to call. V gave up 2 bases and J gave up 3 bases, with 11 bases separating them. The V gene's germline CDR1 is SGHRS and CDR2 YFSETQ. The CDR3 runs 14 residues. CDR3 in amino acids: CASSFTSRDTEAFF. CDR3 DNA: TGCGCCAGCAGCTTCACCAGTAGGGACACTGAAGCTTTCTTT.

The J gene is TRBJ2-5, the V gene TRBV6-1; the D is unclear. The germline gives CDR1 MNHNS, CDR2 SASEGT. This CDR3 spans 13 amino acids. Trimming cost V 4 bases and J 10 bases, with 16 bases left between them. The CDR3 protein is CASSGPTIRGQYF. The CDR3 nucleotides read TGTGCCAGCAGTGGACCGACAATTAGAGGCCAGTACTTC.